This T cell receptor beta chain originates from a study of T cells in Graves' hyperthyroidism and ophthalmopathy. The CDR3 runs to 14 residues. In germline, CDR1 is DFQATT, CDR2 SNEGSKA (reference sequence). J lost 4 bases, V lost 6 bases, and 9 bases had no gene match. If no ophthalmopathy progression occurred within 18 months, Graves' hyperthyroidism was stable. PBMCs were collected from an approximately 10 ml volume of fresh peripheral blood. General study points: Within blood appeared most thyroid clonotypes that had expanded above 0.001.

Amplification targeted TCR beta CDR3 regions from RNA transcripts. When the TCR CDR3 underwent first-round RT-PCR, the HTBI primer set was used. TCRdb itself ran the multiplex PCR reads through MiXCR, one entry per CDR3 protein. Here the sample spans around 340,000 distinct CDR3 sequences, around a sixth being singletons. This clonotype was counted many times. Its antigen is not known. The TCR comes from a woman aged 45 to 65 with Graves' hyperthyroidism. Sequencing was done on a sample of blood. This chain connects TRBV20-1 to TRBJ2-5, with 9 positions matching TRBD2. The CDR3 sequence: CSARTSAGVETQYF. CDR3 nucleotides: TGCAGTGCCCGGACTAGCGCGGGTGTAGAGACCCAGTACTTC.